This T cell receptor (beta chain) appears in the sequencing data of a study of shared clonotypes between healthy human individuals. Study outcomes and limitations: Clonotype sharing among donors, it was expected, would be affected by sequencing depth.

Comments on this clone: What it binds is unknown. This specimen includes other DNA sequences encoding the same CDR3.

TCRdb's copy holds only in-frame clones and misses some; the assay was immunoSEQ multiplex PCR. The table has over a million clones, 70% to 80% seen once. The germline gives CDR1 SGHTA, CDR2 FQGNSA. V dropped 5 bases and J dropped 1 base, with 7 bases sitting between them. The CDR3 has 13 amino acids. The chain links TRBV7-2 to TRBJ2-3, with D unresolved. Sequenced input: memory CD4+ T cells from PBMCs. Subset reported: CD45RA-negative fraction. The source of this sequence is a man aged 18 to 29 in good health. Some clones in this sample may be carry-over from other donors' samples. The CDR3 DNA reads as TGTGCCAGCAGCCCCGGCGGCACAGATACGCAGTATTTT. Translation gives CASSPGGTDTQYF.